These 24 T cell receptor beta chains were sequenced from one sample in a study of blood T cell repertoires in COVID-19 (dated by TCRdb to between 2020 and 2021). Libraries were constructed by the immunoSEQ multiplex PCR assay. TCRdb provides this immuneACCESS table in a form limited to in-frame rearrangements. Some clones are lacking; in checked studies, under half of them reflect an unresolved V gene, and why the rest are absent is not known. Present in this sample are about 140,000 clones, about 80% of which were seen just once. The ten most abundant clones make up around 4% of the sample. The source material was peripheral blood. Receptor source: a woman aged 55-70 years with acute or convalescent COVID-19.

The chain combines TRBV5-4 with TRBJ2-1, with a tentative D call TRBD1 (6 bases). Trimming cost V 4 bases and J 2 bases, with 13 bases left between them. This CDR3 contains 15 residues. In germline, CDR1 is SGHNT, CDR2 YYREEE (reference sequence). Written as DNA, the CDR3 is TGTGCCAGCAGCAGGGACAAGGGGACCTACAATGAGCAGTTCTTC. Translation gives CASSRDKGTYNEQFF.

This chain connects TRBV29-1 to TRBJ1-2, with a weak D call TRBD1 (5 bases). There are 13 residues in the CDR3. The germline gives CDR1 SQVTM, CDR2 ANQGSEA. Trimming left V 3 bases short and J 4 bases short, with 12 bases between. CDR3 DNA: TGCAGCGTTGATGCGCAGGGCCCCTATGGCTACACCTTC. It codes for CSVDAQGPYGYTF.

The rearrangement joins TRBV18 to TRBJ1-5; D unresolved. V lost 1 base and J lost 5, with 9 bases in between. Germline CDR1 KGHSH, CDR2 LQKENI. The CDR3 runs to 14 residues. The CDR3 protein is CASSPQRRDQPQHF. CDR3 bases: TGTGCCAGCTCACCACAAAGGAGGGATCAGCCCCAGCATTTT.

This rearrangement joins TRBV6-5 to TRBJ2-6; 8 bases agree with TRBD1. This CDR3 contains 15 residues. Trimming at V came to 6 bases and at J to 4 bases, leaving 5 bases not matched to a gene. The V gene's germline CDR1 is MNHEY and CDR2 SVGAGI. The CDR3 region is CASRNRGEGANVLTF. CDR3 DNA: TGTGCCAGCAGGAACAGGGGGGAAGGGGCCAACGTCCTGACTTTC.

The chain links TRBV3-1 (or the pseudogene TRBV3-2) to TRBJ2-6; the D is unclear. The ends were cut back, 6 bases at V and 3 bases at J, with 6 bases in the middle. This CDR3 is built from 13 residues. In germline, CDR1 is LGHDT, CDR2 YNNKEL (reference sequence). The CDR3 DNA reads as TGTGCCAGCAGACTTCTTGGGGCCAACGTCCTGACTTTC. Residues: CASRLLGANVLTF.

This clone was seen a handful of times. The J gene is TRBJ2-3, the V gene TRBV19; 12 nucleotides line up with TRBD2. V lost 10 bases to trimming and J lost 3 bases; unmatched junction nucleotides: 8. Germline values: CDR1 LNHDA, CDR2 SQIVND (reference sequence). CDR3 length: 15 amino acids. CDR3 protein: CATSPTSGRTDTQYF. In DNA form, the CDR3 reads TGTGCCACCTCCCCTACTAGCGGGAGGACAGATACGCAGTATTTT.

The gene calls are TRBV27 and TRBJ1-5; 10 bases fit TRBD1. Trimming removed 6 bases from V and 5 bases from J; junction bases left unmatched: 7. CDR3 length: 15 amino acids. Germline V gene sequence: CDR1 MNHEY, CDR2 SMNVEV (reference sequence). Here the CDR3 DNA reads TGTGCCAGCAGGAAAGTGGACAGGGGGTATCAGCCCCAGCATTTT. Translated, it gives CASRKVDRGYQPQHF.

This chain joins TRBV3-1 (or the pseudogene TRBV3-2) and TRBJ1-1, with D perhaps TRBD1 (6 bases). This CDR3 is 14 amino acids long. Germline V lookup: CDR1 LGHDT, CDR2 YNNKEL (reference sequence). The V and J ends lost 4 bases and 5 bases respectively, with 14 bases between them. The CDR3 spells CASSRLRGGTEAFF. In DNA form, the CDR3 reads TGTGCCAGCAGCCGGCTCAGGGGAGGGACTGAAGCTTTCTTT.

The gene calls are TRBV7-2 and TRBJ2-1, with TRBD2 matching 9 bases. J gave up 0 bases and V 7 bases, and 7 bases lay outside the gene matches. The V gene's germline CDR1 is SGHTA and CDR2 FQGNSA. This CDR3 has 16 residues. The CDR3, as DNA: TGTGCCAGCACCCCGTTTAGCGGGAGCTCCTACAATGAGCAGTTCTTC. It codes for CASTPFSGSSYNEQFF.

This chain uses TRBV12-3 or TRBV12-4 with TRBJ1-5, with unresolved D. The length of the CDR3 is 12 residues. V dropped 5 bases and J dropped 3 bases, with 5 bases sitting between them. Written as DNA, the CDR3 is TGTGCCAGCAGTCCCTACAATCAGCCCCAGCATTTT. Protein: CASSPYNQPQHF.

The V call is TRBV7-2, the J call TRBJ2-1; TRBD2 might be the D (6 bases). The V gene's germline CDR1 is SGHTA and CDR2 FQGNSA. This CDR3 comprises 16 residues. With 1 base removed from V and 7 bases from J, the gap between germline ends came to 17 bases. This CDR3 reads CASSLDLLAPNNEQFF. CDR3 in DNA: TGTGCCAGCAGCTTAGATCTACTAGCCCCAAATAATGAGCAGTTCTTC.

As to this clone: Other nucleotide sequences in the sample specify the same CDR3. This chain joins TRBV15 and TRBJ1-5; tentative D call: TRBD1 (6 bases). Germline CDR1 reads LNHNV; CDR2 reads YYDKDF (reference sequence). Trimming removed 1 base at V and 5 bases at J, with 9 bases between. The CDR3 loop spans 14 amino acids. CDR3 amino acids: CATSRGAGDQPQHF. As DNA, the CDR3 is TGTGCCACCAGCAGAGGGGCAGGGGATCAGCCCCAGCATTTT.

The rearrangement links TRBV4-1 to TRBJ2-5, with TRBD2 matching over 7 bases. The CDR3 loop spans 17 amino acids. The germline CDR1 and CDR2 sequences are MGHRA and YSYEKL. Unmatched junction bases numbered 12, after V lost 5 bases and J lost 0 bases. CDR3 sequence reads: CASSGRSSGEYQETQYF. CDR3 DNA sequence: TGCGCCAGCAGCGGAAGGTCTAGCGGAGAGTACCAAGAGACCCAGTACTTC.

The chain recombines TRBV7-9 with TRBJ2-1; 11 positions agree with TRBD2. CDR3 length: 16 residues. V lost 4 bases to trimming and J lost 10 bases; unmatched junction nucleotides: 12. CDR1 is SEHNR and CDR2 is FQNEAQ in the germline V gene (reference sequence). The chain's CDR3 is CASSSIAGGGQREQFF. The CDR3 nucleotides read TGTGCCAGCAGCTCAATAGCGGGAGGGGGACAAAGGGAGCAGTTCTTC.

CDR3 sequence: CASSLGERETGELFF. CDR3 DNA: TGTGCCAGCAGCTTGGGGGAGCGGGAGACCGGGGAGCTGTTTTTT. The chain uses TRBV5-4 and TRBJ2-2; 8 bases agree with TRBD2. V gave up 0 bases and J gave up 5 bases; unmatched junction bases: 3. The germline V gene encodes CDR1 SGHNT and CDR2 YYREEE (reference sequence). CDR3 length equals 15 residues. The full variable domain, in which reference TRBV5-4 and TRBJ2-2 provide the parts outside the CDR3, is ETGVTQSPTHLIKTRGQQVTLRCSSQSGHNTVSWYQQALGQGPQFIFQYYREEENGRGNFPPRFSGLQFPNYSSELNVNALELDDSALYLCASSLGERETGELFFGEGSRLTVL.

The chain links TRBV28 to TRBJ1-5; 9 nucleotides match TRBD1. Germline V gene data show CDR1 as MDHEN and CDR2 as SYDVKM. The CDR3 totals 14 residues. The junction had 4 bases not matched to a gene; V was cut back by 3 bases and J by 7 bases. The CDR3 here is CASSLGQGGQPQHF. DNA of the CDR3: TGTGCCAGCAGTTTGGGACAGGGAGGCCAGCCCCAGCATTTT.

Comments on this clone: A junction end diverges from the germline sequence, so it may reflect a read error. This chain links TRBV10-3 with TRBJ2-5; 11 bases are shared with TRBD1. The V gene's germline CDR1 is ENHRY and CDR2 SYGVKD. The CDR3 is 15 amino acids. The CDR3 DNA reads as TGTGTCATCAGTACCGGGACAGGGGGTGGTGAGACCCAGTACTTC. Amino acids: CVISTGTGGGETQYF.

CDR3 sequence reads: CSAAPGNTEAFF. CDR3 bases: TGCAGCGCCGCCCCAGGGAACACTGAAGCTTTCTTT. The chain joins TRBV29-1 to TRBJ1-1; D unclear. This CDR3 region has 12 residues. Trimming stripped 7 bases from V and 1 base from J, with 10 bases between. Germline V CDR1 and CDR2: SQVTM, ANQGSEA.

This clone was counted between two and nine times. The CDR3 DNA reads TGTGCCAGCATCGGGAGGAGAGTACACCGGGGAGCTTTCTTT. Translated: CASIGRRVHRGAFF. The V and J genes are TRBV7-9 and TRBJ1-1; D not certain. CDR3 length equals 14 residues. Trimming left V 7 bases short and J 10 bases short, with 22 bases between. Germline V lookup: CDR1 SEHNR, CDR2 FQNEAQ (reference sequence).

This chain uses TRBV2 with TRBJ1-2; 8 positions match TRBD1. The CDR3 contains 14 residues. Germline lookup yields CDR1 SNHLY and CDR2 FYNNEI. Losses at the gene ends were 5 bases for V and 8 bases for J; bases not matched to a gene: 10. The CDR3, as DNA: TGTGCCAGCAGTACCCTGACAGGGGTTAACGGCTACACCTTC. Encoded protein: CASSTLTGVNGYTF.

The genes are TRBV5-1 and TRBJ1-2; 7 bases are shared with TRBD1. The CDR3 runs 15 residues. In germline, CDR1 is SGHRS, CDR2 YFSETQ. Germline trimming cut 0 bases from V and 3 bases from J; bases unmatched to any gene: 5. CDR3 residues: CASSLVPDRDYGYTF. Written as DNA, the CDR3 is TGCGCCAGCAGCTTGGTCCCCGACAGGGACTATGGCTACACCTTC. The variable domain in full, completed from reference TRBV5-1 and TRBJ1-2, reads KAGVTQTPRYLIKTRGQQVTLSCSPISGHRSVSWYQQTPGQGLQFLFEYFSETQRNKGNFPGRFSGRQFSNSRSEMNVSTLELGDSALYLCASSLVPDRDYGYTFGSGTRLTVV.

CDR3 DNA sequence: TGTGCCAGCTCACCTAGGGACAAGATCTACAATGAGCAGTTCTTC. Translated: CASSPRDKIYNEQFF. The gene calls are TRBV18 and TRBJ2-1; D is possibly TRBD1 (6 bases). This CDR3 comprises 15 residues. Trimming took off 3 bases at V and 3 bases at J, with 12 bases between the two ends. The germline CDR1 and CDR2 sequences are KGHSH and LQKENI. Supplemented by reference TRBV18 and TRBJ2-1, the full variable domain reads NAGVMQNPRHLVRRRGQEARLRCSPMKGHSHVYWYRQLPEEGLKFMVYLQKENIIDESGMPKERFSAEFPKEGPSILRIQQVVRGDSAAYFCASSPRDKIYNEQFFGPGTRLTVL.

The V call is TRBV7-8, the J call TRBJ2-3, with D perhaps TRBD2 (6 bases). The CDR3 consists of 14 residues. The germline CDR1 and CDR2 sequences are SGHVS and FQNEAQ. V lost 3 bases and J lost 5, with 12 bases in between. The CDR3 DNA reads as TGTGCCAGCAGCTTGGGGGGAAGAGTAGATACGCAGTATTTT. Translating it yields CASSLGGRVDTQYF.

The rearrangement links TRBV6-6 to TRBJ2-4; D ambiguous. CDR3 length equals 13 residues. Trimming cost V 0 bases and J 11 bases, with 11 bases left between them. Germline CDR1 and CDR2: MNHNY and SVGAGI (reference sequence). The CDR3: CASSYSNRDLQYF. CDR3 in DNA: TGTGCCAGCAGTTACTCAAACAGAGATCTTCAGTACTTC.